This entry lists 25 T cell receptor beta chains sequenced from one sample in a study of blood T cell repertoires in COVID-19. Sequencing used immunoSEQ multiplex PCR; TCRdb keeps in-frame clones, though not all of them. The data contain some 310,000 clones, over 75% of them singletons. The sample was peripheral blood. Source of these receptors: a man aged 45-65 years with active or convalescent COVID-19.

The J gene is TRBJ1-1, the V gene TRBV28; 7 bases line up with TRBD1. The J segment lost 5 bases and the V segment lost 6 bases, leaving 12 bases of the junction unmatched. This CDR3 region has 15 residues. Germline CDR1 reads MDHEN; CDR2 reads SYDVKM. CDR3 loop: CASRTRRTGETEAFF. The CDR3 region has the DNA TGTGCCAGCAGAACTCGAAGAACAGGGGAAACTGAAGCTTTCTTT.

The V and J genes are TRBV15 and TRBJ2-7, with 7 bases fitting TRBD1. The junction had 9 bases not matched to a gene; V was cut back by 5 bases and J by 2 bases. Germline V lookup: CDR1 LNHNV, CDR2 YYDKDF (reference sequence). This CDR3 is 15 amino acids long. CDR3 region: CATSSDRVFTYEQYF. CDR3 bases: TGTGCCACCAGCTCCGACAGGGTTTTCACCTACGAGCAGTACTTC.

The chain uses TRBV7-3 and TRBJ1-1, with 8 nucleotides matching TRBD1. Germline values: CDR1 SGHTA, CDR2 FQGTGA. V dropped 5 bases and J dropped 0; count of bases not matched to a gene: 2. The CDR3 sequence is 14 residues long. CDR3 nucleotide sequence: TGTGCCAGCAGCCGACAGGGGATGAACACTGAAGCTTTCTTT. As protein: CASSRQGMNTEAFF.

This clone was seen just once. The rearrangement joins TRBV19 to TRBJ2-7; TRBD2 aligns across 8 bases. This CDR3 region has 14 residues. The V segment lost 5 bases and the J segment 2 bases; nucleotides outside the gene matches: 5. Germline V lookup: CDR1 LNHDA, CDR2 SQIVND (reference sequence). The DNA of the CDR3 is TGTGCCAGTAGTCGTCGGGGGGGAACCTACGAGCAGTACTTC. Its translation is CASSRRGGTYEQYF.

V usage is TRBV30 and J usage is TRBJ2-3; D is perhaps TRBD1 (6 bases). The CDR3 runs to 13 residues. V dropped 2 bases and J dropped 4 bases, with 10 bases sitting between them. Germline V lookup: CDR1 GTSNPN, CDR2 SVGIG (reference sequence). CDR3 protein: CAWSPGAADTQYF. CDR3 DNA: TGTGCCTGGAGTCCAGGGGCGGCAGATACGCAGTATTTT.

The V and J genes are TRBV7-2 and TRBJ2-3; D is perhaps TRBD1 (6 bases). CDR1 is SGHTA, CDR2 FQGNSA, per germline. The CDR3 is 15 amino acids. V gave up 5 bases and J gave up 3 bases, with 15 bases separating them. CDR3 bases: TGTGCCAGCAGCCCTGAGGGGGTAGAAACAGATACGCAGTATTTT. It is translated as CASSPEGVETDTQYF.

The chain employs TRBV4-3 and TRBJ2-5; maybe TRBD1 (5 bases). V was shortened by 0 bases and J by 5 bases, with 10 bases between the two germline ends. CDR1 is LGHNA, CDR2 YSLEER, per germline. CDR3 length: 14 amino acids. CDR3 in DNA: TGCGCCAGCAGCCAAGACGGAAGGGGTGAGACCCAGTACTTC. It translates to CASSQDGRGETQYF.

In nucleotides, the CDR3 is TGCGCCAGCAATACGGACAGGGGGCTGAACACTGAAGCTTTCTTT. Translating it yields CASNTDRGLNTEAFF. The V gene is TRBV10-2, the J gene TRBJ1-1, with 11 nucleotides matching TRBD1. The V gene's germline CDR1 is WSHSY and CDR2 SAAADI. Trimming removed 7 bases from V and 0 bases from J; junction bases left unmatched: 4. The CDR3 consists of 15 residues.

DNA of the CDR3: TGTGCCAGCAGCCCGAGACCGCAGACTGATACGCAGTATTTT. Translated, it gives CASSPRPQTDTQYF. V gene TRBV3-1 (or the pseudogene TRBV3-2) combines with J gene TRBJ2-3, with no clear D. Deletions cut 4 bases from V and 6 bases from J, with 14 bases between. The CDR3 consists of 14 residues. Germline CDR1 and CDR2: LGHDT and YNNKEL (reference sequence).

V usage is TRBV28 and J usage is TRBJ2-1; 9 bases match TRBD2. Germline loops: CDR1 MDHEN, CDR2 SYDVKM. With 4 bases clipped from V and 5 bases from J, the junction kept 12 bases outside the gene matches. CDR3 length: 17 residues. CDR3 protein: CASSSLKTSGANNEQFF. Written as DNA, the CDR3 is TGTGCCAGCAGTTCACTCAAGACTAGCGGAGCTAACAATGAGCAGTTCTTC.

This chain joins TRBV7-2 and TRBJ2-7; 9 nucleotides line up with TRBD1. Germline CDR1 is SGHTA and CDR2 is FQGNSA. Trimming took 1 base from V and 2 from J; bases not matched to a gene: 6. The length of the CDR3 is 16 residues. CDR3: CASSLDLRTGAYEQYF. The CDR3 coding sequence is TGTGCCAGCAGCTTAGATCTTAGGACAGGGGCCTACGAGCAGTACTTC.

In this sample, this clone turned up once. The chain combines TRBV29-1 with TRBJ1-1; no definite D call. With 6 bases removed from V and 1 base from J, the gap between germline ends came to 6 bases. Germline values: CDR1 SQVTM, CDR2 ANQGSEA. This CDR3 is built from 11 residues. This chain's CDR3 is CSVNRNTEAFF. The DNA for the CDR3 is TGCAGCGTCAACAGGAACACTGAAGCTTTCTTT.

The chain's CDR3 is CASSAPVQGAPDTQYF. CDR3 nucleotide sequence: TGTGCCAGCAGCGCCCCCGTCCAGGGGGCCCCAGATACGCAGTATTTT. The rearrangement joins TRBV21-1 to TRBJ2-3; the table's D call, TRBD1, has no DNA check behind it. TRBV21-1 is termed a pseudogene. This CDR3 comprises 16 residues.

V and J are TRBV4-1 and TRBJ2-3, with D maybe TRBD1 (5 bases). The CDR3 covers 16 residues. Deletions cut 1 base from V and 3 bases from J, with 14 bases between. The germline V gene encodes CDR1 MGHRA and CDR2 YSYEKL. The CDR3 region is CASSQAVTVGTDTQYF. The CDR3 region has the DNA TGCGCCAGCAGCCAAGCCGTGACAGTGGGAACAGATACGCAGTATTTT.

This clone was detected only once. This sequence joins TRBV6-5 and TRBJ1-3, with 8 bases fitting TRBD1. Germline V CDR1 and CDR2: MNHEY, SVGAGI. There are 15 residues in the CDR3. V gave up 6 bases and J gave up 3 bases; unmatched junction bases: 7. The DNA for the CDR3 is TGTGCCAGCAGCCGAGGTGACAGGGGTGGAAACACCATATATTTT. As protein: CASSRGDRGGNTIYF.

V and J are TRBV11-1 and TRBJ1-1, with a tentative D call TRBD1 (6 bases). Germline CDR1 and CDR2: SGHAT and FQDESV (reference sequence). The V and J ends lost 5 bases and 4 bases respectively, with 14 bases between them. There are 14 residues in the CDR3. The CDR3 DNA reads as TGTGCCAGCAGCGAACAGGGCCGGAGCACTGAAGCTTTCTTT. Its translation: CASSEQGRSTEAFF.

The rearrangement links TRBV7-2 to TRBJ1-2; D remains ambiguous. Trimming shortened V by 5 bases and J by 6 bases, and 25 bases separated the two germline ends. Germline loops: CDR1 SGHTA, CDR2 FQGNSA. The CDR3 has 17 amino acids. This CDR3 reads CASSQEVLEGLLNGYTF. CDR3 DNA sequence: TGTGCCAGCAGCCAAGAGGTATTGGAGGGCCTATTGAATGGCTACACCTTC.

CDR3 coding DNA: TGCGCCAGCAGCCGAGGGACACCCAGGGGCAGGGGCACAGATACGCAGTATTTT. It translates to CASSRGTPRGRGTDTQYF. This chain links TRBV5-1 with TRBJ2-3; TRBD1 is a possible D gene (6 bases). The germline V and J ends were trimmed by 4 bases and 1 base, with 22 bases remaining between them. CDR1 is SGHRS and CDR2 is YFSETQ in the germline V gene. This CDR3 spans 18 amino acids.

In its sample, this clone is medium-sized. The chain has TRBV2 and TRBJ2-1; 8 bases line up with TRBD1. CDR1 is SNHLY, CDR2 FYNNEI, per germline. Trimming took 2 bases from V and 6 from J; bases not matched to a gene: 9. CDR3 length: 16 residues. The CDR3 DNA sequence: TGTGCCAGCAGTGAATCGGCAGGGGGCTACTTCAATGAGCAGTTCTTC. Protein product: CASSESAGGYFNEQFF.

This clone occurred a few times. The chain uses TRBV18 and TRBJ1-2, with D possibly TRBD1 on 6 matching bases. The CDR3 spans 13 residues. CDR1 is KGHSH and CDR2 is LQKENI in the germline V gene. V was clipped by 6 bases and J by 4 bases, with 12 bases between them. CDR3 in amino acids: CASSPDSVYGYTF. The CDR3 DNA sequence: TGTGCCAGCTCTCCGGACAGCGTCTATGGCTACACCTTC.

This CDR3 is CASSPWTATNTEAFF. CDR3 bases: TGTGCCAGCAGCCCTTGGACAGCCACGAACACTGAAGCTTTCTTT. This chain links TRBV7-9 with TRBJ1-1; the D gene is possibly TRBD1 (6 bases). The V gene's germline CDR1 is SEHNR and CDR2 FQNEAQ (reference sequence). With 5 bases removed from V and 1 base from J, the gap between germline ends came to 14 bases. The CDR3 totals 15 residues.

The chain has TRBV6-2 or TRBV6-3 and TRBJ2-1; the D is unclear. This CDR3 comprises 15 residues. The ends were cut back, 4 bases at V and 2 bases at J, with 12 bases in the middle. The germline V gene encodes CDR1 MNHEY and CDR2 SVGEGT. CDR3 in DNA: TGTGCCAGCAGTTCCGCCACGAGGACCTACAATGAGCAGTTCTTC. Translating gives CASSSATRTYNEQFF.

This clone was counted a single time. The V and J genes are TRBV5-4 and TRBJ1-2; no clear D. Between the trimmed V and J ends, which lost 4 bases and 5 bases, there was a span of 18 bases. The CDR3 covers 15 residues. Per the germline V gene, CDR1 is SGHNT and CDR2 is YYREEE (reference sequence). This CDR3 reads CASSIRRTSLYGYTF. CDR3 nucleotide sequence: TGTGCCAGCAGCATCCGAAGGACTTCATTATATGGCTACACCTTC. The variable domain in full, with the rest retrieved from reference TRBV5-4 and TRBJ1-2, is ETGVTQSPTHLIKTRGQQVTLRCSSQSGHNTVSWYQQALGQGPQFIFQYYREEENGRGNFPPRFSGLQFPNYSSELNVNALELDDSALYLCASSIRRTSLYGYTFGSGTRLTVV.

CDR3 sequence: CASSPSGAYNSPLHF. DNA for the CDR3: TGTGCCAGTAGTCCCTCGGGGGCCTATAATTCACCCCTCCACTTT. This chain joins TRBV19 and TRBJ1-6, with a weak D call TRBD1 (5 bases). CDR3 length: 15 residues. The V gene lost 5 bases and the J gene lost 2 bases, with 10 bases spanning the gap. CDR1 and CDR2 from the germline V gene are LNHDA and SQIVND (reference sequence).

CDR3 DNA sequence: TGTGCAGAAACAGGGGACTCTCCCCCCGACACTGAAGCTTTCTTT. It specifies CAETGDSPPDTEAFF. V and J are TRBV7-9 and TRBJ1-1; TRBD1 matches at 7 bases. CDR3 size: 15 residues. Germline CDR1 is SEHNR and CDR2 is FQNEAQ (reference sequence).